This T cell receptor (beta chain) was recovered during a study of control samples from healthy donors and cancer patients (dated by TCRdb to 2020 to 2022). A note on this clone: The antigen it recognizes is unknown. The sample holds no much larger clone one base away, and base qualities are not on file.

Library prep was done by the immunoSEQ multiplex PCR assay. Here the immuneACCESS table is served through TCRdb, limited to in-frame sequences with V and J called. Missing clones are a known gap in these copies; in checked studies unresolved V genes cover under half, and the rest lacks a known reason. In this sample the table shows roughly 120,000 clones, approximately 91% of which occur a single time. The top ten constitute roughly 3.2% of the sample. The source material was blood. The receptor's source is a man between 50 and 59 years old in good health.

In nucleotide form, the sequence is TGTGCCAGCAGTGAATCGGACAGATTCTATGGCTACACCTTC. This codes for CASSESDRFYGYTF. The chain employs TRBV2 and TRBJ1-2; TRBD1 is a possible D gene, resting on 6 matching bases. CDR1 and CDR2 are read off the germline V gene as SNHLY and FYNNEI. V loses 2 bases, J loses 4 bases, and the germline ends lie 11 bases apart. Spanning cysteine to phenylalanine, the CDR3 consists of 14 amino acids. Only the CDR3 part of the read is kept: 42 bases, read in frame from the first base.